The 29 T cell receptor beta chains given below trace back to one sample, sequenced in a study of T cell responses to AZD1222 COVID-19 vaccine (dated by TCRdb to 2020 to 2023). The library was built by means of the immunoSEQ multiplex PCR assay. TCRdb limited this immuneACCESS table to in-frame rearrangements with V and J called. A share of clones is missing; checked studies link under half to unresolved V genes, and the rest is unexplained. In this sample the table shows over 100,000 clones, approximately 83% of which occur a single time. Of the sample, about 9.4% is held by the ten largest clones. The sample's time point label is to be understood as: baseline before first vaccination. Sequencing was performed on peripheral blood, taken on day 0 of AZD1222 vaccination. The receptors come from an adult in good health.

The chain uses TRBV5-1 and TRBJ2-5; D could derive from TRBD1 or TRBD2 (5 bases each). The CDR3 extends over 13 amino acids. Trimming took off 0 bases at V and 5 bases at J, with 8 bases between the two ends. Germline lookup yields CDR1 SGHRS and CDR2 YFSETQ. The CDR3 coding sequence is TGCGCCAGCAGCTTGGCGGGGCTGGAGACCCAGTACTTC. It is translated as CASSLAGLETQYF.

The rearrangement links TRBV18 to TRBJ1-3; D uncertain. This CDR3 has 13 amino acids. V was cut by 1 base and J by 5 bases, with 6 bases left in between. Germline V gives CDR1 KGHSH, CDR2 LQKENI. DNA of the CDR3: TGTGCCAGCTCACCACTCGGGAGAAACACCATATATTTT. Amino acid sequence: CASSPLGRNTIYF.

The V call is TRBV28, the J call TRBJ1-5; TRBD1 is a possible D gene (6 bases). Germline V gene sequence: CDR1 MDHEN, CDR2 SYDVKM. The ends were cut back, 1 base at V and 1 base at J, with 11 bases in the middle. This CDR3 has 16 residues. The CDR3 sequence is CASSLFWGLSNQPQHF. As DNA, the CDR3 is TGTGCCAGCAGTTTATTTTGGGGGCTCAGCAATCAGCCCCAGCATTTT.

This clone was detected once. The chain couples TRBV5-4 to TRBJ1-1; TRBD1 aligns across 8 bases. V dropped 2 bases and J dropped 0; count of bases not matched to a gene: 0. The CDR3 contains 14 residues. CDR1 is SGHNT and CDR2 is YYREEE in the germline V gene (reference sequence). CDR3 sequence: CASSLQGVNTEAFF. CDR3 sequence (DNA): TGTGCCAGCAGCTTACAGGGGGTGAACACTGAAGCTTTCTTT. The whole variable domain, remainder taken from reference TRBV5-4 and TRBJ1-1, is ETGVTQSPTHLIKTRGQQVTLRCSSQSGHNTVSWYQQALGQGPQFIFQYYREEENGRGNFPPRFSGLQFPNYSSELNVNALELDDSALYLCASSLQGVNTEAFFGQGTRLTVV.

The chain joins TRBV6-6 to TRBJ2-1; D is possibly TRBD1 (6 bases). The CDR3 is 14 residues long. The germline V gene has CDR1 MNHNY and CDR2 SVGAGI (reference sequence). Trimming cost V 2 bases and J 4 bases, with 9 bases left between them. The CDR3 region has the DNA TGTGCCAGCAGTTACGGACAGCCTTACAATGAGCAGTTCTTC. Its protein is CASSYGQPYNEQFF.

The chain combines TRBV11-1 with TRBJ2-4; 8 bases are shared with TRBD1. Germline CDR1 is SGHAT and CDR2 is FQDESV (reference sequence). Trimming cost V 4 bases and J 0 bases; bases outside gene matches: 5. The CDR3 is made up of 16 amino acids. CDR3 sequence reads: CASSSFRGRAKNIQYF. The CDR3, as DNA: TGTGCCAGCAGCTCGTTCAGGGGGCGAGCCAAAAACATTCAGTACTTC.

The chain carries TRBV28 and TRBJ2-1; TRBD1 agrees at 7 bases. This CDR3 comprises 15 residues. CDR1 and CDR2 (germline): MDHEN, SYDVKM. Losses at the gene ends were 6 bases for V and 2 bases for J; bases not matched to a gene: 7. In nucleotides, the CDR3 is TGTGCCAGCAGCGAGGGGGCAGGCGCCTACAATGAGCAGTTCTTC. It yields the protein CASSEGAGAYNEQFF. Full variable domain (rest looked up from reference TRBV28 and TRBJ2-1): DVKVTQSSRYLVKRTGEKVFLECVQDMDHENMFWYRQDPGLGLRLIYFSYDVKMKEKGDIPEGYSVSREKKERFSLILESASTNQTSMYLCASSEGAGAYNEQFFGPGTRLTVL.

The rearrangement uses TRBV6-5 and TRBJ2-7; the D gene is possibly TRBD2 (6 bases). Deletions cut 0 bases from V and 3 bases from J, with 12 bases between. The CDR3 consists of 15 residues. The germline gives CDR1 MNHEY, CDR2 SVGAGI. The CDR3 nucleotides read TGTGCCAGCAGTTACTCGTATACGGGAGACTACGAGCAGTACTTC. It is translated as CASSYSYTGDYEQYF.

This clone was seen many times. This chain links TRBV27 with TRBJ2-1; D not resolved. In germline, CDR1 is MNHEY, CDR2 SMNVEV (reference sequence). The CDR3 loop spans 15 amino acids. Trimming took off 3 bases at V and 6 bases at J, with 15 bases between the two ends. The DNA for the CDR3 is TGTGCCAGCAGTTTCTCACCCCTACATATCAATGAGCAGTTCTTC. Translation gives CASSFSPLHINEQFF.

The chain has TRBV30 and TRBJ2-1; 8 bases agree with TRBD1. There are 15 residues in the CDR3. With V trimmed by 2 bases and J by 2 bases, 5 bases remained unmatched. CDR1 and CDR2 from the germline V gene are GTSNPN and SVGIG (reference sequence). The CDR3 sequence is CAWSKGTGAYNEQFF. The CDR3 DNA follows: TGTGCCTGGAGTAAAGGGACAGGAGCCTACAATGAGCAGTTCTTC. Drawing the rest from reference TRBV30 and TRBJ2-1, the complete variable domain is SQTIHQWPATLVQPVGSPLSLECTVEGTSNPNLYWYRQAAGRGLQLLFYSVGIGQISSEVPQNLSASRPQDRQFILSSKKLLLSDSGFYLCAWSKGTGAYNEQFFGPGTRLTVL.

This chain links TRBV4-3 with TRBJ2-7; 9 bases map to TRBD2. V gave up 4 bases and J gave up 5 bases; unmatched junction bases: 3. CDR1 and CDR2 from the germline V gene are LGHNA and YSLEER. This CDR3 is 13 amino acids long. CDR3 protein: CASSPGLADEQYF. The CDR3 nucleotides are TGCGCCAGCAGCCCGGGACTAGCTGACGAGCAGTACTTC.

This clone was counted once. The chain links TRBV28 to TRBJ2-7; 9 bases are shared with TRBD2. After removal of 8 bases from V and 2 bases from J, the junction contained 19 bases not matched to a gene. The V gene's germline CDR1 is MDHEN and CDR2 SYDVKM. The CDR3 is made up of 18 amino acids. The CDR3 bases are TGTGCCAGCCTACCCCAGGGCGCGGGAGGGCCGGGGACCTACGAGCAGTACTTC. Its translation is CASLPQGAGGPGTYEQYF.

The gene calls are TRBV11-1 and TRBJ2-3; no definite D call. The V end was cut by 6 bases, the J end by 0 bases, with 16 bases between. This CDR3 is built from 16 residues. Germline V gene sequence: CDR1 SGHAT, CDR2 FQDESV (reference sequence). The CDR3 DNA reads as TGTGCCAGCAGGTCATCAGTTTCTTCTAGCACAGATACGCAGTATTTT. Amino acids: CASRSSVSSSTDTQYF.

The J gene is TRBJ2-3, the V gene TRBV7-6, with TRBD1 identical over 7 bases. Germline trimming cut 1 base from V and 6 bases from J; bases unmatched to any gene: 7. CDR1 SGHVS and CDR2 FNYEAQ come from the germline V gene. The CDR3 extends over 15 amino acids. The CDR3 bases are TGTGCCAGCAGCTTAGGACAGGGCGGTACGGATACGCAGTATTTT. It encodes CASSLGQGGTDTQYF.

The chain employs TRBV19 and TRBJ2-5, with a tentative D call TRBD2 (5 bases). V shed 4 bases and J shed 4 bases, with 7 bases lying between them. The germline gives CDR1 LNHDA, CDR2 SQIVND (reference sequence). CDR3 size: 12 residues. CDR3 DNA sequence: TGTGCCAGTAGTAGACGGGGAGAGACCCAGTACTTC. This codes for CASSRRGETQYF.

This clone was seen once. CDR3 sequence reads: CASSLNGNPPLHF. DNA of the CDR3: TGTGCCAGCAGTTTAAATGGTAACCCACCCCTCCACTTT. The chain links TRBV12-3 or TRBV12-4 to TRBJ1-6, with no clear D. V gave up 2 bases and J gave up 11 bases, with 10 bases separating them. The CDR3 runs to 13 residues.

J is TRBJ1-3 and V is TRBV28, with 7 bases matching TRBD1. CDR1 MDHEN and CDR2 SYDVKM come from the germline V gene. Trimming removed 3 bases from V and 0 bases from J; junction bases left unmatched: 11. The CDR3 runs 18 residues. The chain's CDR3 is CASSLGGTAPFSGNTIYF. CDR3 DNA sequence: TGTGCCAGCAGTTTGGGGGGGACAGCTCCCTTCTCTGGAAACACCATATATTTT.

The gene calls are TRBV29-1 and TRBJ2-7; D is perhaps TRBD1 or TRBD2 (5 bases each). The CDR3 runs 13 residues. V was pared by 6 bases and J by 1 base, with 13 bases between. Germline V lookup: CDR1 SQVTM, CDR2 ANQGSEA. CDR3 region: CSVARDGSYEQYF. DNA for the CDR3: TGCAGCGTGGCAAGGGACGGATCCTACGAGCAGTACTTC.

This rearrangement joins TRBV7-2 to TRBJ1-4; a weak D match, TRBD1 (5 bases). CDR3 size: 16 residues. V was cut by 6 bases and J by 10 bases, with 24 bases left in between. CDR1 is SGHTA, CDR2 FQGNSA, per germline. The DNA of the CDR3 is TGTGCCAGCAGGATTATAGGGACGGCCGGGTCGGGAAAACTGTTTTTT. This codes for CASRIIGTAGSGKLFF.

This clone was seen just once. V gene TRBV3-1 (or the pseudogene TRBV3-2) combines with J gene TRBJ1-2, with unresolved D. This CDR3 spans 11 amino acids. The V end was cut by 3 bases, the J end by 12 bases, with 11 bases between. Germline CDR1 and CDR2: LGHDT and YNNKEL (reference sequence). In DNA, the CDR3 is TGTGCCAGCAGCCATGGCCAGGTCAACACCTTC. Translating gives CASSHGQVNTF.

The gene calls are TRBV4-2 and TRBJ1-2, with 8 positions matching TRBD1. CDR3 length equals 16 residues. V was pared by 4 bases and J by 1 base, with 8 bases of the junction left unmatched. From germline, CDR1 is LGHNA and CDR2 YNFKEQ. The CDR3 DNA is TGTGCCAGCAGCCCAGAGGACAGGGCGGGTAACTATGGCTACACCTTC. Its translation is CASSPEDRAGNYGYTF.

The chain recombines TRBV5-1 with TRBJ1-1; D is unclear. Germline V lookup: CDR1 SGHRS, CDR2 YFSETQ. CDR3 size: 14 residues. Trimming shortened V by 5 bases and J by 1 base, and 12 bases separated the two germline ends. In DNA, the CDR3 is TGCGCCAGCAGGGTCGACGTACAGAACACTGAAGCTTTCTTT. It codes for CASRVDVQNTEAFF.

The V and J genes are TRBV7-2 and TRBJ2-3; TRBD1 agrees at 7 bases. In germline, CDR1 is SGHTA, CDR2 FQGNSA. V was pared by 5 bases and J by 3 bases, with 14 bases of the junction left unmatched. This CDR3 has 17 residues. The CDR3 sequence is CASSQNPTGVGTDTQYF. DNA of the CDR3: TGTGCCAGCAGCCAGAACCCAACAGGGGTCGGGACAGATACGCAGTATTTT.

The J gene is TRBJ1-2, the V gene TRBV28; the match to TRBD1 covers 8 bases. The V gene end was trimmed by 4 bases and the J gene end by 5 bases; junction bases not matched to a gene: 3. CDR3 size: 13 residues. CDR1 is MDHEN and CDR2 is SYDVKM in the germline V gene. Written as DNA, the CDR3 is TGTGCCAGCAGTTCGGGACAGGATTATGGCTACACCTTC. As protein: CASSSGQDYGYTF.

This clone was seen a few times. V gene TRBV10-3 combines with J gene TRBJ1-2; D is undetermined. Germline CDR1 reads ENHRY; CDR2 reads SYGVKD. V was trimmed by 3 bases and J by 1 base, leaving 6 bases between them. The CDR3 has 13 residues. The chain's CDR3 is CAISELDNYGYTF. The CDR3 DNA reads TGTGCCATCAGTGAACTAGATAACTATGGCTACACCTTC.

This clone has a single count. This chain uses TRBV19 with TRBJ2-5; 9 bases match TRBD1. Trimming removed 2 bases from V and 4 bases from J; junction bases left unmatched: 5. The CDR3 has 15 residues. Per germline, CDR1 LNHDA and CDR2 SQIVND (reference sequence). CDR3 loop: CASSITGQGAETQYF. The CDR3 DNA sequence: TGTGCCAGTAGTATAACGGGACAGGGTGCAGAGACCCAGTACTTC.

The chain uses TRBV9 and TRBJ2-5; D unresolved. Germline V gene sequence: CDR1 SGDLS, CDR2 YYNGEE. CDR3 length: 15 residues. V was pared by 2 bases and J by 2 bases, with 13 bases between. The CDR3 region is CASSVGGNMQETQYF. As DNA, the CDR3 is TGTGCCAGCAGCGTGGGTGGGAACATGCAAGAGACCCAGTACTTC.

A few counts support this clone. The chain has TRBV30 and TRBJ2-2; D is ambiguous. Germline assignment: CDR1 GTSNPN and CDR2 SVGIG (reference sequence). This CDR3 is 14 amino acids long. V dropped 0 bases and J dropped 0 bases, with 5 bases sitting between them. The CDR3 DNA sequence: TGTGCCTGGAGTGTATCCACGAACACCGGGGAGCTGTTTTTT. This codes for CAWSVSTNTGELFF.

The chain couples TRBV5-1 to TRBJ2-3; 9 bases map to TRBD2. The CDR3 loop spans 14 amino acids. Germline CDR1 and CDR2: SGHRS and YFSETQ. V shed 6 bases and J 5 bases; nucleotides not matched to a gene: 7. DNA of the CDR3: TGCGCCAGCACCTTCCTTAGCGGGGGAGATACGCAGTATTTT. This encodes CASTFLSGGDTQYF.